This T cell receptor (beta chain) appears in the sequencing data of a study of cytomegalovirus exposure and HLA in healthy donors. Study-wide results and caveats: Relative to the roughly 700-donor mean, N-insertions were reportedly fewer in an Asian-associated ancestry cluster in a later analysis. In a later analysis, across HLA loci, associated TCR counts were highest for DRB1, lowest for HLA-C.

Among the donors, all were healthy bone marrow donors. About this clone: Its antigen remains unknown.

Trimming removed 5 bases from V and 0 bases from J, with 12 bases in between. The CDR3 covers 15 residues. Germline lookup yields CDR1 PRHDT and CDR2 FYEKMQ (reference sequence). Primers: 60 Vbeta forward and 13 Jbeta reverse. Original processing notes: A later analysis tallied about 80 million unique TCR beta chains, about 11 million of them shared. Profiled with immunoSEQ multiplex PCR; TCRdb holds only in-frame clones, not every one. V and J calls and clone size come straight from that table; D and trimming were deduced from the DNA. The repertoire consists of 90,000 to 110,000 clones, with over 80% occurring once and the leading ten covering approximately 6.9%.

The rearrangement links TRBV13 to TRBJ2-3, with D possibly being TRBD2 (5 bases). This TCR derives from a man aged 30-40 years in good health and CMV-seropositive. Material for sequencing was PBMCs. The CDR3 spells CASSHWRTSTDTQYF. In DNA, the CDR3 is TGTGCCAGCAGCCACTGGAGGACTAGCACAGATACGCAGTATTTT.